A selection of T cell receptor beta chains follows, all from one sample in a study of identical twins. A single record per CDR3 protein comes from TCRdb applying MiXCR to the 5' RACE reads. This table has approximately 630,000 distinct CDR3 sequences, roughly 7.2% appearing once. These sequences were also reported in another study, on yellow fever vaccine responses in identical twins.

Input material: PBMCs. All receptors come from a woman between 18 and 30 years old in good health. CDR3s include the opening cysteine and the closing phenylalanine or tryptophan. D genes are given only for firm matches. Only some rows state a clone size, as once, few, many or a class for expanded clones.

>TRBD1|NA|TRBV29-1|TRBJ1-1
CSVTGTGGNGYTEAFF
TGCAGCGTTACCGGGACAGGGGGCAATGGCTACACTGAAGCTTTCTTT
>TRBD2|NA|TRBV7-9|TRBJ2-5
CASSLASGRARETQYF
TGTGCCAGCAGCTTAGCCAGCGGGAGGGCCAGGGAGACCCAGTACTTC
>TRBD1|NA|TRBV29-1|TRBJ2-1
CSVGQGNEQFF
TGCAGCGTTGGACAGGGGAATGAGCAGTTCTTC
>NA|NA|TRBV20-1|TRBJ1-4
CSAKVSNEKLFF
TGCAGTGCTAAGGTCAGCAATGAAAAACTGTTTTTT
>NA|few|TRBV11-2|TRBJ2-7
CASSLDIASYEQYF
TGTGCCAGCAGCTTAGATATCGCGTCCTACGAGCAGTACTTC
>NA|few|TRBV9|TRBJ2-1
CASSPTQGGEQFF
TGTGCCAGCAGCCCCACCCAGGGGGGTGAGCAGTTCTTC
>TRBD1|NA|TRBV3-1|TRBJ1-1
CASSRPGQGAGAFF
TGTGCCAGCAGCCGCCCGGGACAGGGGGCTGGAGCTTTCTTT
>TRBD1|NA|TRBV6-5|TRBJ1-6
CASSYSAPGQGYGSPLHF
TGTGCCAGCAGTTACTCAGCACCGGGACAGGGGTATGGTTCACCCCTCCACTTT
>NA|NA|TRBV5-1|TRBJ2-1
CASSLINNEQFF
TGCGCCAGCAGCCTGATTAACAATGAGCAGTTCTTC
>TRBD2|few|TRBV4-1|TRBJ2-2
CASSQVRLAGSLGTGELFF
TGCGCCAGCAGCCAAGTGCGCCTAGCGGGAAGTTTGGGCACCGGGGAGCTGTTTTTT
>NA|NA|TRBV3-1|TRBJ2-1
CASSQNSHNEQFF
TGTGCCAGCAGCCAAAATTCCCACAATGAGCAGTTCTTC
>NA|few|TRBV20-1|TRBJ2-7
CSASRGPQPYEQYF
TGCAGTGCTAGCCGTGGACCGCAACCCTACGAGCAGTACTTC
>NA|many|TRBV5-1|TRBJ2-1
CASSLRSRPYNEQFF
TGCGCCAGCAGCTTGAGATCTCGCCCCTACAATGAGCAGTTCTTC
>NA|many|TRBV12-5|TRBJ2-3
CATQRVTDTQYF
TGTGCTACCCAGCGGGTCACAGATACGCAGTATTTT